The source of this TCR beta chain is a study of lymphopenia after photon versus proton radiotherapy. The germline V gene has CDR1 LGHNA and CDR2 YNFKEQ. The CDR3 covers 14 residues. V was cut by 0 bases and J by 0 bases, with 5 bases left in between. Here immunoSEQ multiplex PCR was the method, and the copy in TCRdb shows in-frame clones only, minus some. The sample has about 35,000 clones, about 94% seen once. This chain links TRBV4-2 with TRBJ1-2, with D hard to call. The origin of this receptor is a man aged 55 to 70 with cholangiocarcinoma. The specimen comprised peripheral blood, sampled from a patient treated with photon-based radiotherapy. The CDR3 nucleotides read TGTGCCAGCAGCCAAGACAGAACTAACTATGGCTACACCTTC. Its translation is CASSQDRTNYGYTF.